The 9 T cell receptor beta chains below all came from one sample that was sequenced in a study of CD8+CD57+ T cells in acquired aplastic anemia. Profiling that covered TCR beta VDJ and CDR3 relied on genomic DNA as its template. TCRdb re-analysed the reads in MiXCR, keeping a single row per CDR3 protein. Of over 150,000 distinct CDR3 sequences detected, about 54% appear once; the ten largest clones hold more than 10%. The authors sequenced patients whose flow cytometry had shown CD8+CD57+ cell expansion. Sample: sorted CD4+, CD8+, or CD8+CD57+ T cells (not recorded which) from PBMCs. The receptors were sampled from a human donor with aplastic anemia.

CDR3 loop: CASSHAGTGVSGYTF. The CDR3 bases are TGTGCCAGCAGCCACGCCGGGACAGGGGTTTCCGGCTACACCTTC. The rearrangement joins TRBV14 to TRBJ1-2; TRBD1 matches 10 bases. The CDR3 is 15 residues long. In germline, CDR1 is SGHDN, CDR2 FVKESK. Trimming removed 3 bases from V and 8 bases from J; junction bases left unmatched: 9.

The CDR3 DNA is TGCGCCAGCAGCTCAGGGACAGACAACTATGGCTACACCTTC. The encoded protein is CASSSGTDNYGYTF. This chain links TRBV5-1 with TRBJ1-2; 7 bases are shared with TRBD1. Trimming removed 3 bases from V and 2 bases from J; junction bases left unmatched: 4. The CDR3 is 14 residues long. Looked up from germline, CDR1 is SGHRS and CDR2 is YFSETQ.

In its sample, this clonotype was seen a few times. A much larger clone differs by one base, so this may be a read error. The chain joins TRBV7-8 to TRBJ1-3; D call uncertain. The V end was cut by 5 bases, the J end by 1 base, with 15 bases between. Germline V gives CDR1 SGHVS, CDR2 FQNEAQ. The CDR3 runs to 16 residues. In DNA form, the CDR3 reads TGTGCCAGCAGCCCTCGGGCAGAAGGATCTGGAAACACCATATATTTT. As protein: CASSPRAEGSGNTIYF.

This clonotype came up many times. This chain connects TRBV19 to TRBJ1-1; TRBD1 matches at 7 bases. Germline lookup yields CDR1 LNHDA and CDR2 SQIVND (reference sequence). V dropped 3 bases and J dropped 5; count of bases not matched to a gene: 9. The CDR3 covers 15 residues. The CDR3 nucleotides are TGTGCCAGTAGTATGGGCAGACAGGGACGAACTGAAGCTTTCTTT. Translating it yields CASSMGRQGRTEAFF. The variable domain in full, completed from reference TRBV19 and TRBJ1-1, reads DGGITQSPKYLFRKEGQNVTLSCEQNLNHDAMYWYRQDPGQGLRLIYYSQIVNDFQKGDIAEGYSVSREKKESFPLTVTSAQKNPTAFYLCASSMGRQGRTEAFFGQGTRLTVV.

CDR3 loop: CSGLEQETQYF. CDR3 sequence (DNA): TGCAGCGGACTAGAGCAAGAGACCCAGTACTTC. The J gene is TRBJ2-5, the V gene TRBV29-1; D may be TRBD2 (6 bases). This CDR3 comprises 11 residues. From germline, CDR1 is SQVTM and CDR2 ANQGSEA. V was pared by 7 bases and J by 2 bases, with 8 bases between.

This clonotype has ten or more counts. The chain recombines TRBV29-1 with TRBJ2-5, with D perhaps TRBD1 (6 bases). CDR1 and CDR2 (germline): SQVTM, ANQGSEA. The CDR3 runs to 11 residues. V shed 3 bases and J shed 12 bases, with 14 bases lying between them. CDR3 DNA sequence: TGCAGCGTTGAGAGAGACAGGCTAGAGTACTTC. It yields the protein CSVERDRLEYF.

The J gene is TRBJ2-5, the V gene TRBV7-2; 12 positions match TRBD2. Germline CDR1 SGHTA, CDR2 FQGNSA. The CDR3 sequence is 15 residues long. With 9 bases clipped from V and 1 base from J, the junction kept 6 bases outside the gene matches. Here the CDR3 reads CASNLAGGIQETQYF. Written as DNA, the CDR3 is TGTGCCAGTAACCTAGCGGGAGGGATCCAAGAGACCCAGTACTTC.

Many counts were recorded for this clonotype. The chain carries TRBV15 and TRBJ2-3; TRBD1 matches at 10 bases. This CDR3 region has 15 residues. The germline V gene encodes CDR1 LNHNV and CDR2 YYDKDF (reference sequence). V was clipped by 3 bases and J by 2 bases; unmatched bases: 2. This chain's CDR3 is CATSSGTGDTDTQYF. The CDR3, as DNA: TGTGCCACCAGCAGTGGGACAGGGGACACAGATACGCAGTATTTT.

The chain is built from TRBV19 and TRBJ1-2; the D is unclear. This CDR3 contains 15 residues. Per germline, CDR1 LNHDA and CDR2 SQIVND (reference sequence). Trimming stripped 6 bases from V and 0 bases from J, with 14 bases between. The CDR3 sequence: CASRRDVATNYGYTF. The CDR3 DNA is TGTGCCAGTAGGCGGGATGTGGCTACTAACTATGGCTACACCTTC.